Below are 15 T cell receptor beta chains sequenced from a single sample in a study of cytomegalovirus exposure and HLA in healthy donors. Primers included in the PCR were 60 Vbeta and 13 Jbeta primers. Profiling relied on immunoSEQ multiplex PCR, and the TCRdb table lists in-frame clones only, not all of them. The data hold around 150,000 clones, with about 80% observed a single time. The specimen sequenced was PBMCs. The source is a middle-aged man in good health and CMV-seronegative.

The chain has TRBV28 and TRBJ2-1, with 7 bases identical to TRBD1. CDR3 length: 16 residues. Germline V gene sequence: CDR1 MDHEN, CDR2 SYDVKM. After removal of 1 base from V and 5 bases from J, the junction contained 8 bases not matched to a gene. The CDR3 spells CASSLSPGQNDNEQFF. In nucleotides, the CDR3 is TGTGCCAGCAGTTTATCCCCGGGACAGAACGACAATGAGCAGTTCTTC.

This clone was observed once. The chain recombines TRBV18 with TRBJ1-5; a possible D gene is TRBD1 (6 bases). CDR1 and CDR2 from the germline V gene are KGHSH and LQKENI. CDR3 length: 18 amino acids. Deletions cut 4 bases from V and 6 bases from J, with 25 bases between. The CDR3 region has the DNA TGTGCCAGCTCACGTTCGGGGGGCGCGGCGTCGGGAAGTCAGCCCCAGCATTTT. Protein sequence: CASSRSGGAASGSQPQHF. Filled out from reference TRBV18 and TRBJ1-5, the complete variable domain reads NAGVMQNPRHLVRRRGQEARLRCSPMKGHSHVYWYRQLPEEGLKFMVYLQKENIIDESGMPKERFSAEFPKEGPSILRIQQVVRGDSAAYFCASSRSGGAASGSQPQHFGDGTRLSIL.

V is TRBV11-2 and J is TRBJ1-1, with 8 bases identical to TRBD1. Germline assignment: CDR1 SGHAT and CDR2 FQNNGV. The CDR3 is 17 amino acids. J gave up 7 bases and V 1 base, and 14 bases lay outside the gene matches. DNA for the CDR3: TGTGCCAGCAGCTTAGTACCCACCGTTACAGGGGGTTTTGAAGCTTTCTTT. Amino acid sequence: CASSLVPTVTGGFEAFF.

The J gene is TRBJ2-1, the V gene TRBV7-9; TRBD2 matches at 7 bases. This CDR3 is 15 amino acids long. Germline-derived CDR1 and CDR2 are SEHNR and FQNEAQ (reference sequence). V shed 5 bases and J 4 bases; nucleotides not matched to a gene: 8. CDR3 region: CASSRLADLYNEQFF. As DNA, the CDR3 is TGTGCCAGCAGCAGGCTAGCGGATCTTTACAATGAGCAGTTCTTC.

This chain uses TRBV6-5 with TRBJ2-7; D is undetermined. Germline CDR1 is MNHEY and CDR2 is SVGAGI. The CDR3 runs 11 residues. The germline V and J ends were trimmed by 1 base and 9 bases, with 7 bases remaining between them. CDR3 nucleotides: TGTGCCAGCAGTTACTATAACTGGCAGTACTTC. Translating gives CASSYYNWQYF.

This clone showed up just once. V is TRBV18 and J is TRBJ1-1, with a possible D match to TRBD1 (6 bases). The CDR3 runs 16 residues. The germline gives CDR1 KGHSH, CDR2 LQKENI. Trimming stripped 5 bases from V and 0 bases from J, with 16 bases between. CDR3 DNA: TGTGCCAGCTCAGACACAGGGCAGCGGATGAACACTGAAGCTTTCTTT. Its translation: CASSDTGQRMNTEAFF.

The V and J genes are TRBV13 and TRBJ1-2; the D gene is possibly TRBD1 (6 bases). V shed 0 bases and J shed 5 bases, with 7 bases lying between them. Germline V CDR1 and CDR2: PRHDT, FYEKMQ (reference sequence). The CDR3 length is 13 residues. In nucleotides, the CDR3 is TGTGCCAGCAGCTTAGGCAGGGGTTATGGCTACACCTTC. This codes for CASSLGRGYGYTF.

The CDR3 nucleotides read TGCGCCAGCAGCGGTACTAGCGGGAGTATCCCCAATGAGCAGTTCTTC. It encodes CASSGTSGSIPNEQFF. The chain couples TRBV5-1 to TRBJ2-1, with 11 bases identical to TRBD2. This CDR3 spans 16 amino acids. The V and J ends lost 4 bases and 6 bases, in that order; junction bases with no gene match: 9. Germline lookup yields CDR1 SGHRS and CDR2 YFSETQ.

The CDR3 sequence: CASSKIAGDNEQFF. CDR3 nucleotides: TGTGCCAGCAGTAAAATAGCGGGAGACAATGAGCAGTTCTTC. The chain has TRBV6-5 and TRBJ2-1; 9 nucleotides line up with TRBD2. After removal of 5 bases from V and 5 bases from J, the junction contained 4 bases not matched to a gene. Germline loops: CDR1 MNHEY, CDR2 SVGAGI. There are 14 residues in the CDR3.

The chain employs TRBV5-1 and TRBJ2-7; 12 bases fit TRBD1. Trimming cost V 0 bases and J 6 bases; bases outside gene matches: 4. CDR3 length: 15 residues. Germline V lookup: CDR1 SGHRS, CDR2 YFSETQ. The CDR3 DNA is TGCGCCAGCAGCTTGGAGGGGACAGGGGGCATCGAGCAGTACTTC. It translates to CASSLEGTGGIEQYF. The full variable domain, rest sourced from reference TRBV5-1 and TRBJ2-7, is KAGVTQTPRYLIKTRGQQVTLSCSPISGHRSVSWYQQTPGQGLQFLFEYFSETQRNKGNFPGRFSGRQFSNSRSEMNVSTLELGDSALYLCASSLEGTGGIEQYFGPGTRLTVT.

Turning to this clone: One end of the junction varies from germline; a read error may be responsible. The CDR3 DNA reads as TGTTCCAGCAGCTTAGCGCTGGGACTAGCGGGAGGCCTCTCCTACGAGCAGTACTTC. This codes for CSSSLALGLAGGLSYEQYF. V and J are TRBV7-9 and TRBJ2-7; TRBD2 matches at 15 bases. The CDR3 is made up of 19 amino acids. The V gene's germline CDR1 is SEHNR and CDR2 FQNEAQ (reference sequence). The full variable domain, its missing parts supplied by reference TRBV7-9 and TRBJ2-7, is DTGVSQNPRHKITKRGQNVTFRCDPISEHNRLYWYRQTLGQGPEFLTYFQNEAQLEKSRLLSDRFSAERPKGSFSTLEIQRTEQGDSAMYLCSSSLALGLAGGLSYEQYFGPGTRLTVT.

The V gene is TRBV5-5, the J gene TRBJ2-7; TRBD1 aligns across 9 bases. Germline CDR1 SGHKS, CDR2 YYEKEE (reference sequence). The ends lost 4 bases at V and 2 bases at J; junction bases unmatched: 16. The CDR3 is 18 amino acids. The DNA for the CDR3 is TGTGCCAGCAGCCGGGTTCTCAGGGACAGGGTTTTAACCTACGAGCAGTACTTC. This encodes CASSRVLRDRVLTYEQYF.

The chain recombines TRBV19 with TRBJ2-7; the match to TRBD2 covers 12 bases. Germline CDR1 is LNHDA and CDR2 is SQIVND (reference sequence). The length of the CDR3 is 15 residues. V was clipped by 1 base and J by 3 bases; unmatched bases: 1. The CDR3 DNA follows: TGTGCCAGTAGTATAGCACTAGCGGGAGGCTACGAGCAGTACTTC. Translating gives CASSIALAGGYEQYF.

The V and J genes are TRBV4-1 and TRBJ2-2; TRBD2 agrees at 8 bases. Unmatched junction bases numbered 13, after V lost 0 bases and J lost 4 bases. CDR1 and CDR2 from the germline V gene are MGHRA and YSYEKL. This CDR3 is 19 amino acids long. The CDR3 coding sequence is TGCGCCAGCAGCCAAGATCGGGGGGGGGAAGGACCCATCACCGGGGAGCTGTTTTTT. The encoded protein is CASSQDRGGEGPITGELFF.

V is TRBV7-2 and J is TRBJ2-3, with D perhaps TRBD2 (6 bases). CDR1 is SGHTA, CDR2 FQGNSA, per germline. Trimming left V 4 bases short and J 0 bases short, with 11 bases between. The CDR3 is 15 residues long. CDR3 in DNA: TGTGCCAGCAGCTCTTTTGCGGGGAGCACAGATACGCAGTATTTT. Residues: CASSSFAGSTDTQYF.